This is a list of T cell receptor beta chains from one sample in a study of blood T cell repertoires in COVID-19. Profiling relied on immunoSEQ multiplex PCR, and the TCRdb table lists in-frame clones only, not all of them. Of about 250,000 clones in the sample, approximately 85% were seen once. The source material was peripheral blood. The receptors come from a woman aged 80 or older with COVID-19, enrolled during active disease. The conserved cysteine and the conserved F or W are not part of the CDR3 here. The order of the fields is V gene, J gene, CDR3 protein.

v_call: TRBV9
j_call: TRBJ2-4
cdr3_aa: ASAPGQGGRRTKNIQY

v_call: TRBV27
j_call: TRBJ1-1
cdr3_aa: ASSLYPGGAGNTEAF

v_call: TRBV9
j_call: TRBJ1-3
cdr3_aa: ASSVDSQSSGNTIY

v_call: TRBV6-4
j_call: TRBJ1-6
cdr3_aa: ASSDQGLNSGSPLH

v_call: TRBV7-2
j_call: TRBJ2-3
cdr3_aa: ASTSGGARTDTQY

v_call: TRBV6-4
j_call: TRBJ2-1
cdr3_aa: ASSTSGTTIGEQF

v_call: TRBV28
j_call: TRBJ1-2
cdr3_aa: ASSLEQGAYGYT

v_call: TRBV3-1/TRBV3-2
j_call: TRBJ1-1
cdr3_aa: ASSQLSGTEAF

v_call: TRBV7-8
j_call: TRBJ1-4
cdr3_aa: ASSLGGTGGEKLF

v_call: TRBV6-4
j_call: TRBJ1-1
cdr3_aa: ASRAGTGVNTEAF

v_call: TRBV12-2
j_call: TRBJ2-1
cdr3_aa: ASRPRGRRTNEQF

v_call: TRBV5-4
j_call: TRBJ2-7
cdr3_aa: ASSPDSLVTYEQY

v_call: TRBV5-6
j_call: TRBJ1-3
cdr3_aa: ASSHGTGHGTIY

v_call: TRBV5-1
j_call: TRBJ2-1
cdr3_aa: ASSLGAGSHNEQF

v_call: TRBV18
j_call: TRBJ1-2
cdr3_aa: ASSSGTTNYGYT

v_call: TRBV7-3
j_call: TRBJ2-3
cdr3_aa: ASSPTGHPADTQY

v_call: TRBV2
j_call: TRBJ1-6
cdr3_aa: ASSERWGENSPLH